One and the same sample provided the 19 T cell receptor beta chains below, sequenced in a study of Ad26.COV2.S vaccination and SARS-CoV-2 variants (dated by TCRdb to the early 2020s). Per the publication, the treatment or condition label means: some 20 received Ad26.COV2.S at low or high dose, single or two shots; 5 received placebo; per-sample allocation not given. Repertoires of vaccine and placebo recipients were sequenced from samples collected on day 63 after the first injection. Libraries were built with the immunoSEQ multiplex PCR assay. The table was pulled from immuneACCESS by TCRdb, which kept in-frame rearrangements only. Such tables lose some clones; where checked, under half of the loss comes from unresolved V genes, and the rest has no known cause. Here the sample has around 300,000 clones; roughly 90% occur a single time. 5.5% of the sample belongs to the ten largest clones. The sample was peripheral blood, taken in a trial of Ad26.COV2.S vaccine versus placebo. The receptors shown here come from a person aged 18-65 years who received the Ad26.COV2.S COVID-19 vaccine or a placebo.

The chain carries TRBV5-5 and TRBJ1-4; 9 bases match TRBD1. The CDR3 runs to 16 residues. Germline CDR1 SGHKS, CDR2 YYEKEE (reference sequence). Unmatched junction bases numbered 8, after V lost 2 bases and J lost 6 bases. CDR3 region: CASSLRPGQGHEKLFF. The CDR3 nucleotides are TGTGCCAGCAGCTTAAGACCGGGACAGGGACATGAAAAACTGTTTTTT.

The CDR3 protein is CASTRDFTQYF. The CDR3, as DNA: TGTGCCAGCACCCGGGACTTTACGCAGTATTTT. This rearrangement joins TRBV7-8 to TRBJ2-3; tentative D call: TRBD2 (6 bases). This CDR3 has 11 amino acids. V gave up 7 bases and J gave up 8 bases, with 10 bases separating them. Per the germline V gene, CDR1 is SGHVS and CDR2 is FQNEAQ.

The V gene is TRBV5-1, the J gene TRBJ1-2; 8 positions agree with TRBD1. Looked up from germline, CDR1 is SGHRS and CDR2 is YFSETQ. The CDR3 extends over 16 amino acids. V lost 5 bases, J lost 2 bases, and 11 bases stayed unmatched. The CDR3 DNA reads TGCGCCAGCAGTCCGGGCCCGGACAGGGCCAACTATGGCTACACCTTC. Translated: CASSPGPDRANYGYTF.

CDR3 nucleotides: TGTGCCAGCAGCCCCCGAGCGAACACTGAAGCTTTCTTT. Its protein product is CASSPRANTEAFF. The chain links TRBV7-2 to TRBJ1-1, with unresolved D. Germline V CDR1 and CDR2: SGHTA, FQGNSA. CDR3 length: 13 amino acids. V was clipped by 5 bases and J by 1 base, with 8 bases between them. Full variable domain (outside the CDR3, taken from reference TRBV7-2 and TRBJ1-1): GAGVSQSPSNKVTEKGKDVELRCDPISGHTALYWYRQSLGQGLEFLIYFQGNSAPDKSGLPSDRFSAERTGGSVSTLTIQRTQQEDSAVYLCASSPRANTEAFFGQGTRLTVV.

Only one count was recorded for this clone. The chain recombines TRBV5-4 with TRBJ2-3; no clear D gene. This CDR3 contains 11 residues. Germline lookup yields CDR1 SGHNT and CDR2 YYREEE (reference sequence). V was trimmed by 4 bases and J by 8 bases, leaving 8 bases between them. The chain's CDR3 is CASSIRGTQYF. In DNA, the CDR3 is TGTGCCAGCAGCATTAGAGGTACGCAGTATTTT. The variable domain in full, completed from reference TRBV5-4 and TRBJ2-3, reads ETGVTQSPTHLIKTRGQQVTLRCSSQSGHNTVSWYQQALGQGPQFIFQYYREEENGRGNFPPRFSGLQFPNYSSELNVNALELDDSALYLCASSIRGTQYFGPGTRLTVL.

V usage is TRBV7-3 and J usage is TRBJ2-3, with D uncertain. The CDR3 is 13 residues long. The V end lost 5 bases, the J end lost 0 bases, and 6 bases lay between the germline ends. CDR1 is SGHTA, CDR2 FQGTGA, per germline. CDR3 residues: CASSPPSTDTQYF. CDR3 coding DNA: TGTGCCAGCAGCCCCCCTAGCACAGATACGCAGTATTTT.

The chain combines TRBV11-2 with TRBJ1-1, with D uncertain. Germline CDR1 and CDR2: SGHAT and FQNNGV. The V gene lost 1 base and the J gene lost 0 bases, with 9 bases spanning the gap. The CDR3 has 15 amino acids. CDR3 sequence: CASSLGSILNTEAFF. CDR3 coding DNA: TGTGCCAGCAGCTTAGGGAGCATTTTGAACACTGAAGCTTTCTTT.

The CDR3 region has the DNA TGCGCCAGCAGCCAAGACTCAGGGGCGGGTGGGACAGATACGCAGTATTTT. Translating gives CASSQDSGAGGTDTQYF. This rearrangement joins TRBV4-1 to TRBJ2-3; possibly TRBD1 for D (6 bases). The CDR3 runs to 17 residues. Germline CDR1 MGHRA, CDR2 YSYEKL. V was clipped by 0 bases and J by 3 bases, with 16 bases between them.

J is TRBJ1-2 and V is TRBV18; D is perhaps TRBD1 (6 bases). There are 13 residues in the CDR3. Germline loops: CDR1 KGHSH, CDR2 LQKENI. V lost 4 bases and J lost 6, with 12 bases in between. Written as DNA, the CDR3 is TGTGCCAGCTCACTCGTACGACAGGATGGCTACACCTTC. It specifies CASSLVRQDGYTF.

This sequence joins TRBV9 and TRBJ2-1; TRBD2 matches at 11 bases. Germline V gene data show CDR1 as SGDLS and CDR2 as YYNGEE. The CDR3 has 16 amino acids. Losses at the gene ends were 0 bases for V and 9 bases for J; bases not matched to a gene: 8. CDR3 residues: CASSVVAGGPVSEQFF. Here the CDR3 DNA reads TGTGCCAGCAGCGTAGTAGCGGGAGGGCCCGTTAGTGAGCAGTTCTTC.

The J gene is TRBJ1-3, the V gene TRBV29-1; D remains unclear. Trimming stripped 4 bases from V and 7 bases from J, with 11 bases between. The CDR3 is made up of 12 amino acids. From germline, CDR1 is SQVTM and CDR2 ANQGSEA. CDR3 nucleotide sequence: TGCAGCGTTGTCGGCAATCCGAACACCATATATTTT. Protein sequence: CSVVGNPNTIYF.

The DNA for the CDR3 is TGCGCCAGCAGCCAAGATAGGGGAGGCACTGAAGCTTTCTTT. It yields the protein CASSQDRGGTEAFF. The genes are TRBV4-1 and TRBJ1-1; the D gene is possibly TRBD1 (5 bases). Germline assignment: CDR1 MGHRA and CDR2 YSYEKL. Trimming cost V 0 bases and J 4 bases, with 9 bases left between them. The CDR3 has 14 amino acids.

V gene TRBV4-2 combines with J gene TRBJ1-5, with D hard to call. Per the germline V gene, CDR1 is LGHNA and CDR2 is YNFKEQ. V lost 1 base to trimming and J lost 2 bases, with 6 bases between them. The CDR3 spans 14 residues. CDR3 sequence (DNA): TGTGCCAGCAGCCAAGTCCACGGCAATCAGCCCCAGCATTTT. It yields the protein CASSQVHGNQPQHF.

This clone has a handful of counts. The CDR3 region is CATRTQGTGNQPQHF. CDR3 in DNA: TGTGCCACCAGGACGCAGGGTACAGGAAATCAGCCCCAGCATTTT. The V and J genes are TRBV28 and TRBJ1-5, with D tentatively TRBD1 (5 bases). The CDR3 is 15 residues long. Trimming cost V 10 bases and J 4 bases, with 20 bases left between them. Germline V gene lookup returns CDR1 MDHEN and CDR2 SYDVKM.

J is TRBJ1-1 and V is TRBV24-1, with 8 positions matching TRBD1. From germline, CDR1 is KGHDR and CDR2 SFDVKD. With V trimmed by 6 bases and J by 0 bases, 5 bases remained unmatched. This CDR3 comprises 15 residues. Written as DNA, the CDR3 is TGTGCCACCAGTTACCCACAGGGGGTGAACACTGAAGCTTTCTTT. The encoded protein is CATSYPQGVNTEAFF.

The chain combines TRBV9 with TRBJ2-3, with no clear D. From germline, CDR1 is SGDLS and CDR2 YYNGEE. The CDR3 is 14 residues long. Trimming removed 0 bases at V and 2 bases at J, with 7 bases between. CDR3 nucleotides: TGTGCCAGCAGCGTAGTACCCGTCACAGATACGCAGTATTTT. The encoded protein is CASSVVPVTDTQYF.

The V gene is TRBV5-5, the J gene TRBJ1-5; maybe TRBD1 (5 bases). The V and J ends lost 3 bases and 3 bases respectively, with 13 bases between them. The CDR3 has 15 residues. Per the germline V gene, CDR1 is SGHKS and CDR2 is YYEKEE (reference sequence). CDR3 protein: CASSSQPGDNQPQHF. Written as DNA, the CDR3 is TGTGCCAGCAGCTCCCAGCCGGGGGACAATCAGCCCCAGCATTTT.

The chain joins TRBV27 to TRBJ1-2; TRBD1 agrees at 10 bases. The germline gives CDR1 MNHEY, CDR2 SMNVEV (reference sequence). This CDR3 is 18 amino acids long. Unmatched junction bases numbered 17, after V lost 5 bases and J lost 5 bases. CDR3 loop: CASSPRDRGGRYPYGYTF. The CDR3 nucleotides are TGTGCCAGCAGTCCCCGGGACAGGGGAGGCCGATACCCGTATGGCTACACCTTC.

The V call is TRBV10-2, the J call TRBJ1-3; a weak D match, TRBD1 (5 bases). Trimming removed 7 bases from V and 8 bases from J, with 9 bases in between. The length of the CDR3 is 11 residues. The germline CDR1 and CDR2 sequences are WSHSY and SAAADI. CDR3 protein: CASKDMDTIYF. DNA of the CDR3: TGCGCCAGCAAGGACATGGACACCATATATTTT.